This is a list of T cell receptor beta chains from one sample in a study of CD8+CD57+ T cells in acquired aplastic anemia. TCRdb redid the calling of the reads with MiXCR, one entry per CDR3 protein. The data hold around 230,000 distinct CDR3 sequences, with over 55% observed a single time. Sequencing was carried out using sorted CD4+, CD8+, or CD8+CD57+ T cells (not recorded which) from PBMCs. The receptor source for this set is a human donor in good health. CDR3s include the opening cysteine and the closing phenylalanine or tryptophan. The order of the fields is J gene, V gene, CDR3 protein.

>TRBJ1-5|TRBV10-3
CAISELQGVRQPQHF
>TRBJ1-6|TRBV15
CATSSSRGDYSPLHF
>TRBJ2-7|TRBV29-1
CSVELQDRGYEQYF
>TRBJ2-7|TRBV12-3/TRBV12-4
CASSFADRVVYEQYF
>TRBJ1-1|TRBV19
CATSGGGTEAFF
>TRBJ1-3|TRBV5-1
CASSSSGAGNTIYF
>TRBJ1-5|TRBV15
CATSTRPGTGYSNQPQHF
>TRBJ1-2|TRBV7-8
CASGLGAADYGYTF
>TRBJ2-3|TRBV5-6
CASSGVRGGNTDTQYF
>TRBJ1-3|TRBV2
CASSAGSGNTIYF
>TRBJ2-6|TRBV2
CASSERLCSGANVLTF
>TRBJ1-1|TRBV6-2/TRBV6-3
CASRPGTANTEAFF
>TRBJ1-2|TRBV29-1
CSVLHGANYGYTF
>TRBJ2-7|TRBV7-9
CASSPGQVYEQYF
>TRBJ1-5|TRBV2
CASSQGYRPQPQHF
>TRBJ2-1|TRBV24-1
CATSVGLNNEQFF
>TRBJ1-6|TRBV19
CASTDRGSPLHF
>TRBJ2-3|TRBV10-3
CAINLAGGRTDTQYF
>TRBJ2-1|TRBV20-1
CSARMGARGNEQFF
>TRBJ1-1|TRBV20-1
CSARELLAGTEAFF
>TRBJ2-7|TRBV2
CASKVSLAHEQYF
>TRBJ2-7|TRBV25-1
CASSGGNRGGYEQYF
>TRBJ1-2|TRBV29-1
CSVGREGGYTF
>TRBJ2-7|TRBV7-9
CASSSDRAHEQYF
>TRBJ2-7|TRBV12-3/TRBV12-4
CASTTTDRGEQYF
>TRBJ2-5|TRBV7-9
CASSLGGRGETQYF
>TRBJ1-1|TRBV20-1
CSARDAGINTEAFF
>TRBJ2-5|TRBV2
CASSERGRKTQYF
>TRBJ2-3|TRBV7-9
CASSYSTDTQYF
>TRBJ2-2|TRBV7-9
CASTSTSSAGELFF
>TRBJ1-1|TRBV7-3
CASSSTGLSSEAFF
>TRBJ1-4|TRBV6-4
CASSRGTGAPF
>TRBJ2-1|TRBV25-1
CASSITAGAYNEQFF
>TRBJ2-3|TRBV7-9
CASSPYSGTSVSTDTQYF
>TRBJ2-7|TRBV29-1
CSATRTAAYEQYF
>TRBJ1-1|TRBV20-1
CSARVGHMNTEAFF
>TRBJ2-1|TRBV20-1
CSAGEGGRDHNEQFF
>TRBJ2-7|TRBV15
CATSSMASSYEQYF
>TRBJ2-5|TRBV7-8
CASSLMDRVVETQYF
>TRBJ2-7|TRBV12-3/TRBV12-4
CASSRPALGEQYF
>TRBJ1-2|TRBV20-1
CSARDPDSSYGYTF
>TRBJ1-3|TRBV10-3
CAISESESGNTIYF
>TRBJ1-5|TRBV19
CASRGQRDSNQPQHF
>TRBJ1-1|TRBV27
CASSLGGQSNTEAFF
>TRBJ1-1|TRBV15
CATSSDFRSEAFF
>TRBJ1-5|TRBV10-3
CAISVGTEQPQHF